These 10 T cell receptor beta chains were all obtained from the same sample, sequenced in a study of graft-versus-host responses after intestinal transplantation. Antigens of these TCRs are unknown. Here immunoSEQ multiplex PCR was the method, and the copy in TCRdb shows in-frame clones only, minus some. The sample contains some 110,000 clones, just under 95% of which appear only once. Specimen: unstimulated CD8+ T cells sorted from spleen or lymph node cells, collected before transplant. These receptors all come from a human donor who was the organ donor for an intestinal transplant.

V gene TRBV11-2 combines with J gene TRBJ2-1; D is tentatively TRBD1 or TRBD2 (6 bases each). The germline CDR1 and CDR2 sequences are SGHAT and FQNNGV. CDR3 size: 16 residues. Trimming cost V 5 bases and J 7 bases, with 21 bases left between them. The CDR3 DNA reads TGTGCCAGCAGCAGAATAGGAGGGGGAGGTGGAAATGAGCAGTTCTTC. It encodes CASSRIGGGGGNEQFF. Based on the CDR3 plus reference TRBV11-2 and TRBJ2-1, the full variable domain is EAGVAQSPRYKIIEKRQSVAFWCNPISGHATLYWYQQILGQGPKLLIQFQNNGVVDDSQLPKDRFSAERLKGVDSTLKIQPAKLEDSAVYLCASSRIGGGGGNEQFFGPGTRLTVL.

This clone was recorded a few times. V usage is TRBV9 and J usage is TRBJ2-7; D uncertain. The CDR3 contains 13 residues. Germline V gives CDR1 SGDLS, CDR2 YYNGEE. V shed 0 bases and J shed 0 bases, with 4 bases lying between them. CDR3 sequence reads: CASSVDSSYEQYF. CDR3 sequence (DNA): TGTGCCAGCAGCGTAGACAGCTCCTACGAGCAGTACTTC. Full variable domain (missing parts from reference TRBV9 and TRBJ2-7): DSGVTQTPKHLITATGQRVTLRCSPRSGDLSVYWYQQSLDQGLQFLIQYYNGEERAKGNILERFSAQQFPDLHSELNLSSLELGDSALYFCASSVDSSYEQYFGPGTRLTVT.

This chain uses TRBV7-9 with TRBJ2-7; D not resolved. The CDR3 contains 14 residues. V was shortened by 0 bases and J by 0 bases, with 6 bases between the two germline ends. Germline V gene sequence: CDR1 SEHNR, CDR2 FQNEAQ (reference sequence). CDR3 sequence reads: CASSLATRSYEQYF. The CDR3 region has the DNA TGTGCCAGCAGCTTAGCGACCCGCTCCTACGAGCAGTACTTC.

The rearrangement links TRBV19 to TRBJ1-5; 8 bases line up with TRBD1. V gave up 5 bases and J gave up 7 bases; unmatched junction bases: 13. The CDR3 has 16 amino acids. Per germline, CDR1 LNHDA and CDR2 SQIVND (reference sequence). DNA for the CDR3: TGTGCCAGTAGTGCCGAGGACAGGGAGGGATCCCAGCCCCAGCATTTT. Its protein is CASSAEDREGSQPQHF.

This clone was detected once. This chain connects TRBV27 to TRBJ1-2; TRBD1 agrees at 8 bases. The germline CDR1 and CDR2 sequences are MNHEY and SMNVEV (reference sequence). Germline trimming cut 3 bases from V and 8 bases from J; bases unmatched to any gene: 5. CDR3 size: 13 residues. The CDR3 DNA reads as TGTGCCAGCAGTTTTCGGCAGGGGGCGGGCTACACCTTC. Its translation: CASSFRQGAGYTF.

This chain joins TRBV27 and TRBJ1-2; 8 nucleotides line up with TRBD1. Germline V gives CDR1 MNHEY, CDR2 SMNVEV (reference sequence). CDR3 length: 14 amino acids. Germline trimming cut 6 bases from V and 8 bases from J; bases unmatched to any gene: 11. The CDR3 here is CASSIGQGNGGYTF. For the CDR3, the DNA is TGTGCCAGCAGCATAGGACAGGGCAACGGGGGCTACACCTTC.

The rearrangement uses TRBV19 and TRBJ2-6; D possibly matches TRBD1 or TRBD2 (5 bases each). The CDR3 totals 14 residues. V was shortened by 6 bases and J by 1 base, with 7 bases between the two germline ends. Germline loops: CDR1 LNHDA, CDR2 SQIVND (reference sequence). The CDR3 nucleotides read TGTGCCAGTAGGGGGGATTCTGGGGCCAACGTCCTGACTTTC. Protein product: CASRGDSGANVLTF.

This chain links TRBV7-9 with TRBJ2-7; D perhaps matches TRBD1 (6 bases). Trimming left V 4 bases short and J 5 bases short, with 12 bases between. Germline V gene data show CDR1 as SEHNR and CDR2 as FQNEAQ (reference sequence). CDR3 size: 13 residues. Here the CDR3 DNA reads TGTGCCAGCAGCTCAAAGCCAGGGGACGAGCAGTACTTC. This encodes CASSSKPGDEQYF.

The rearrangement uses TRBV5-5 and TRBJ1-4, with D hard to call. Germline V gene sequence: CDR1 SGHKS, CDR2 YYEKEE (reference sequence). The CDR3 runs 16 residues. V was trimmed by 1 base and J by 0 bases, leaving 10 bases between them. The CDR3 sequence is CASSLMKGATNEKLFF. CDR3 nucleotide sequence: TGTGCCAGCAGCTTGATGAAGGGAGCAACTAATGAAAAACTGTTTTTT.

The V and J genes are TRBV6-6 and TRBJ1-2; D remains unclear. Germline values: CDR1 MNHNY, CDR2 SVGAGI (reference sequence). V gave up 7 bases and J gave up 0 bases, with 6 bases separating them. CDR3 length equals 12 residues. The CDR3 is CASTDTNYGYTF. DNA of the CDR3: TGTGCCAGCACCGACACTAACTATGGCTACACCTTC.